The 16 T cell receptor beta chains reported below all come from one sample, sequenced in a study of blood T cell repertoires in COVID-19. This table comes from immunoSEQ multiplex PCR, and its TCRdb copy is limited to in-frame clones, with some not included. The repertoire consists of 200,000 to 250,000 clones, with around 90% occurring once and the leading ten covering less than 3%. Sequenced sample: peripheral blood. Every receptor here comes from a man aged 30 to 39 with COVID-19, enrolled during active disease.

CDR3 loop: CASSPPSMPNYGYTF. DNA of the CDR3: TGTGCCAGCTCACCACCGAGTATGCCTAACTATGGCTACACCTTC. V is TRBV18 and J is TRBJ1-2, with D uncertain. V dropped 0 bases and J dropped 0 bases, with 8 bases sitting between them. The germline V gene encodes CDR1 KGHSH and CDR2 LQKENI. The CDR3 length is 15 residues.

The chain employs TRBV7-8 and TRBJ1-2; 8 bases align to TRBD1. CDR3 size: 15 residues. Germline assignment: CDR1 SGHVS and CDR2 FQNEAQ. V gave up 1 base and J gave up 4 bases; unmatched junction bases: 5. The CDR3 protein is CASSLESGGGYGYTF. CDR3 in DNA: TGTGCCAGCAGCTTAGAGTCAGGGGGCGGCTATGGCTACACCTTC.

The rearrangement uses TRBV7-2 and TRBJ2-7; 9 bases match TRBD1. CDR3 length: 16 residues. Germline values: CDR1 SGHTA, CDR2 FQGNSA. V lost 4 bases and J lost 6; bases outside the gene matches: 13. CDR3 coding DNA: TGTGCCAGCAGCTGGGGACCGGGACAGGGTTTAGGCGAGCAGTACTTC. It encodes CASSWGPGQGLGEQYF.

The genes are TRBV19 and TRBJ1-2, with no clear D. V lost 7 bases and J lost 3, with 6 bases in between. This CDR3 has 11 amino acids. Germline-derived CDR1 and CDR2 are LNHDA and SQIVND (reference sequence). CDR3 protein: CASTQDYGYTF. For the CDR3, the DNA is TGTGCCAGTACTCAGGACTATGGCTACACCTTC.

This clone was seen only a few times. The genes are TRBV15 and TRBJ1-2; D not resolved. V shed 1 base and J shed 2 bases, with 8 bases lying between them. The CDR3 loop spans 14 amino acids. Per the germline V gene, CDR1 is LNHNV and CDR2 is YYDKDF (reference sequence). CDR3 in amino acids: CATSRVEGNYGYTF. CDR3 in DNA: TGTGCCACCAGCAGAGTTGAGGGAAACTATGGCTACACCTTC. Drawing the rest from reference TRBV15 and TRBJ1-2, the complete variable domain is DAMVIQNPRYQVTQFGKPVTLSCSQTLNHNVMYWYQQKSSQAPKLLFHYYDKDFNNEADTPDNFQSRRPNTSFCFLDIRSPGLGDTAMYLCATSRVEGNYGYTFGSGTRLTVV.

This chain joins TRBV3-1 (or the pseudogene TRBV3-2) and TRBJ2-7; possible D gene TRBD2, 5 bases. The CDR3 consists of 17 residues. From germline, CDR1 is LGHDT and CDR2 YNNKEL (reference sequence). Trimming took 0 bases from V and 2 from J, leaving 17 bases between them. CDR3 sequence (DNA): TGTGCCAGCAGCCAAGATTACCCGAATCTGCGGGCCTACGAGCAGTACTTC. This translates into CASSQDYPNLRAYEQYF.

This CDR3 reads CASSTGLSYEQYF. CDR3 coding DNA: TGTGCCAGCTCGACAGGGCTGTCCTACGAGCAGTACTTC. The chain couples TRBV6-5 to TRBJ2-7, with TRBD1 matching 7 bases. CDR1 and CDR2 (germline): MNHEY, SVGAGI. V gave up 8 bases and J gave up 1 base; unmatched junction bases: 5. There are 13 residues in the CDR3.

This chain uses TRBV27 with TRBJ2-7; tentatively, D is TRBD1 (6 bases). This CDR3 is 14 amino acids long. Between the trimmed V and J ends, which lost 5 bases and 2 bases, there was a span of 13 bases. Germline V gives CDR1 MNHEY, CDR2 SMNVEV (reference sequence). Here the CDR3 reads CASSPWTVPYEQYF. CDR3 nucleotide sequence: TGTGCCAGCAGTCCATGGACAGTGCCCTACGAGCAGTACTTC.

V gene TRBV11-1 combines with J gene TRBJ2-1; TRBD2 aligns across 10 bases. The CDR3 is made up of 15 amino acids. CDR1 SGHAT and CDR2 FQDESV come from the germline V gene (reference sequence). V lost 4 bases, J lost 0 bases, and 0 bases stayed unmatched. As DNA, the CDR3 is TGTGCCAGCAGCTCTAGCGGGAGCTCCTACAATGAGCAGTTCTTC. It encodes CASSSSGSSYNEQFF.

This clone was found once. Written as DNA, the CDR3 is TGTGCCAGCACCCGACAGGGGGGGGAGACCCAGTACTTC. Translated, it gives CASTRQGGETQYF. The rearrangement links TRBV2 to TRBJ2-5, with 9 bases matching TRBD1. The CDR3 contains 13 residues. In germline, CDR1 is SNHLY, CDR2 FYNNEI. Unmatched junction bases numbered 5, after V lost 7 bases and J lost 5 bases.

The chain couples TRBV7-9 to TRBJ2-2, with a weak D call TRBD1 (5 bases). This CDR3 region has 17 residues. V was shortened by 6 bases and J by 0 bases, with 17 bases between the two germline ends. Germline lookup yields CDR1 SEHNR and CDR2 FQNEAQ (reference sequence). The CDR3 DNA is TGTGCCAGCAGTTACCTGACAGCCGACCCGAACACCGGGGAGCTGTTTTTT. This translates into CASSYLTADPNTGELFF. Using reference TRBV7-9 and TRBJ2-2 for the parts outside the CDR3, the full variable domain is DTGVSQNPRHKITKRGQNVTFRCDPISEHNRLYWYRQTLGQGPEFLTYFQNEAQLEKSRLLSDRFSAERPKGSFSTLEIQRTEQGDSAMYLCASSYLTADPNTGELFFGEGSRLTVL.

The V gene is TRBV5-1, the J gene TRBJ2-2; tentatively, D is TRBD1 (6 bases). There are 16 residues in the CDR3. Germline values: CDR1 SGHRS, CDR2 YFSETQ. V lost 4 bases and J lost 0, with 13 bases in between. The CDR3 protein is CASSVGDTTNTGELFF. In DNA, the CDR3 is TGCGCCAGCAGCGTCGGGGACACCACGAACACCGGGGAGCTGTTTTTT.

This clone was detected a few times. In DNA form, the CDR3 reads TGTGCCAGCAGAGGAAGGGGCTCCCTTCAGGATGAAAAACTGTTTTTT. Its translation is CASRGRGSLQDEKLFF. The V gene is TRBV28, the J gene TRBJ1-4; perhaps TRBD1 as D (5 bases). CDR1 and CDR2 from the germline V gene are MDHEN and SYDVKM. The CDR3 consists of 16 residues. Trimming took off 6 bases at V and 6 bases at J, with 20 bases between the two ends.

CDR3: CASSRTGDLVPDPTVLDEQFF. The CDR3 coding sequence is TGCGCCAGCAGCCGGACAGGGGATCTAGTCCCGGATCCTACTGTCCTAGATGAGCAGTTCTTC. The V and J genes are TRBV4-3 and TRBJ2-1; 9 nucleotides align to TRBD1. V lost 4 bases, J lost 8 bases, and 27 bases stayed unmatched. Per germline, CDR1 LGHNA and CDR2 YSLEER. The CDR3 sequence is 21 residues long.

The rearrangement uses TRBV4-2 and TRBJ1-1; 12 nucleotides align to TRBD1. The CDR3 covers 15 residues. With 4 bases clipped from V and 5 bases from J, the junction kept 5 bases outside the gene matches. Germline V gene data show CDR1 as LGHNA and CDR2 as YNFKEQ. This CDR3 is CASSPGQGAITEAFF. CDR3 coding DNA: TGTGCCAGCAGCCCGGGACAGGGGGCGATTACTGAAGCTTTCTTT.

To note about this clone: Its ends do not fully match the called genes, so a read error is possible. The V and J genes are TRBV30 and TRBJ1-2; 8 bases are a match to TRBD1. The CDR3 is 11 amino acids. Germline values: CDR1 GTSNPN, CDR2 SVGIG (reference sequence). CDR3 sequence reads: CARDRIYGYTF. CDR3 coding DNA: TGCGCGAGGGACAGGATCTATGGCTACACCTTC.